The source of this T cell receptor (beta chain) is a study of blood T cell repertoires in COVID-19 (dated by TCRdb to 2018 to 2021). Background on the whole study: Samples covering the acute and convalescent phases of COVID-19 were provided by collaborators in the United States, Italy and Spain. The material from the prospective study consisted of cDNA or gDNA derived from T cells, B-cell-depleted T cells, or PBMCs. Subjects who had been exposed to COVID-19, were actively infected with it, or had recovered from it provided the deeply sampled blood TCRbeta repertoires that made up the dataset. The repertoires were released in a freely available public database intended as a resource for research on the immune response to SARS-CoV-2. The samples were drawn from two sources: the first 160 participants of the ongoing ImmuneRACE study, and about 1,300 subjects contributed by 6 global collaborators. Nearly every sample came with metadata listing a de-identified subject ID, COVID-19 status, age in years and sex. Where HLA class I and class II types were available, the types were taken from metadata supplied by the sample provider, not from assay-based typing. The full study reports these points: Clinical and demographic metadata were provided uncurated, with the amount varying by source and participant.

The immunoSEQ Assay, a bias-controlled multiplex PCR, was used to amplify TCRbeta CDR3 regions from genomic DNA. In the original analysis: The number of nucleated cells in each sample was estimated from the amplification of reference gene primers within the assay. To quantify the absolute abundance of each unique TCRbeta CDR3 rearrangement, sequence reads were collapsed and filtered. For each sample, productive Simpson clonality was calculated as the square root of Simpson's diversity index across productive rearrangements. TCRdb carries this immuneACCESS record with in-frame sequences only. Its versions omit some clonotypes, under half of them owing to an unresolved V gene in the studies checked, with the rest unexplained. V and J calls and clone size follow that table, whereas D and trimming were derived from the DNA. Present in this sample are approximately 150,000 clones, more than 80% of which were seen just once. In total, the top ten clones hold around 3.3% of the sample.

This clone was counted once. Its antigen specificity is not known. The record has no base qualities; no much larger clone is one base away. The germline V gene sets CDR1 to KGHSH and CDR2 to LQKENI. The germline V end is reduced by 6 bases and the J end by 2 bases; junction bases left unmatched: 6. Its CDR3 holds 15 amino acids, cysteine through phenylalanine. The read is trimmed to its CDR3 DNA, 45 bases read in frame from base 1. Each collaborating institution followed its own protocols to collect whole blood in K2EDTA tubes. For TCRbeta analysis, collaborators shipped samples in one of three forms: frozen whole blood, isolated PBMCs, or DNA extracted from either of those sample types.

The material sequenced was peripheral blood. The clonotype comes from an older woman with active COVID-19. The sequence joins TRBV18 to TRBJ2-1, with 8 bases aligning to TRBD1. The CDR3 region: CASSINRGAYNEQFF. The DNA sequence follows: TGTGCCAGCTCCATTAACAGGGGGGCCTACAATGAGCAGTTCTTC.